Following are 14 T cell receptor beta chains from one sample sequenced in a study of CXCR3-negative and CXCR3-positive naive CD8 T cells (dated by TCRdb to 2018 to 2020). Sequencing was carried out with a NextSeq 550. The Human TCR Profiling Kit (MiLaboratory) was used to make UMI-labeled 5' RACE TRB cDNA libraries. Based on TCRdb reprocessing of the reads, there is one entry per CDR3 protein sequence, and DNA is missing. This sample's listing comprises some 150,000 distinct CDR3 sequences. 0.41% of the sample belongs to the ten largest clones. The antigens for these receptors are not known. Points the paper makes about the study in general: Compared with CXCR3-negative naive cells, CXCR3-positive naive cells had TRB CDR3s with higher hydrophobicity (lower Kidera factor 4), lower energy, and higher strength and volume indices.

The specimen sequenced was naive CXCR3+ CD8+ T cells from blood. The meaning of the sample's cell subset or site label: CD45RO-CCR7+CD27+CD95- naive CD8+ T cells expressing CXCR3 (TNR3+). The receptors here all came from a human donor in good health. Some clones in this sample may be carry-over from other donors' samples.

CDR3 sequence: CANSESGAYNEQFF. V is TRBV6-2 or TRBV6-3 and J is TRBJ2-1. CDR3 length equals 14 residues. Germline lookup yields CDR1 MNHEY and CDR2 SVGEGT.

This sequence joins TRBV12-3 or TRBV12-4 and TRBJ1-1. This CDR3 has 11 residues. The CDR3 loop is CASSQPPEAFF.

V gene TRBV7-2 combines with J gene TRBJ1-1. Germline CDR1 and CDR2: SGHTA and FQGNSA. The CDR3 runs to 13 residues. The CDR3 reads CASSLGEWTEAFF.

The chain joins TRBV4-3 to TRBJ2-7; there is no DNA to check the TCRdb D call of TRBD2. The V gene's germline CDR1 is LGHNA and CDR2 YSLEER. The CDR3 consists of 15 residues. The CDR3 loop reads CASSHLSGDSYEQYF.

The CDR3 is CASSRPGGQETQYF. The V and J genes are TRBV12-3 or TRBV12-4 and TRBJ2-5; checking the TCRdb D call of TRBD1 is not possible without DNA. The CDR3 covers 14 residues.

The CDR3 here is CASSPDTETGELFF. The V call is TRBV6-6, the J call TRBJ2-2; TCRdb's D gene call, TRBD1, goes unchecked for lack of DNA. In germline, CDR1 is MNHNY, CDR2 SVGAGI (reference sequence). The CDR3 extends over 14 amino acids.

Here the CDR3 reads CASRAGRNQPQHF. J is TRBJ1-5 and V is TRBV6-5. Germline lookup yields CDR1 MNHEY and CDR2 SVGAGI. The length of the CDR3 is 13 residues.

The J gene is TRBJ1-1, the V gene TRBV25-1. The CDR3 spans 17 residues. CDR1 MGHDK and CDR2 SYGVNS come from the germline V gene. CDR3 sequence reads: CASSETFPAGIGTEAFF.

J is TRBJ2-4 and V is TRBV28; as DNA is missing, the TRBD2 call by TCRdb cannot be tested. The length of the CDR3 is 17 residues. Germline-derived CDR1 and CDR2 are MDHEN and SYDVKM. This CDR3 reads CASSFPSEREGRDIQYF.

This rearrangement joins TRBV5-5 to TRBJ2-5; without DNA, the TCRdb call of TRBD1 cannot be checked. CDR3 length equals 16 residues. Per the germline V gene, CDR1 is SGHKS and CDR2 is YYEKEE (reference sequence). CDR3: CASSSRPGGLQETQYF.

This chain joins TRBV6-1 and TRBJ1-2; TCRdb indicates TRBD1, and absent DNA this call remains unverified. CDR1 and CDR2 from the germline V gene are MNHNS and SASEGT. The CDR3 sequence is 13 residues long. This CDR3 reads CASRDRDSDGYTF.

The J gene is TRBJ1-1, the V gene TRBV19; TCRdb lists TRBD1, though no DNA is available to test this call. Germline V CDR1 and CDR2: LNHDA, SQIVND (reference sequence). This CDR3 contains 14 residues. CDR3 residues: CASSIRTVYTEAFF.

This sequence joins TRBV28 and TRBJ2-7; the TRBD1 assignment by TCRdb is unverifiable without DNA. Germline V gene sequence: CDR1 MDHEN, CDR2 SYDVKM. The CDR3 is 14 residues long. The CDR3 region is CASSLGQGAHEQYF.

This chain links TRBV15 with TRBJ2-7. The CDR3 runs 13 residues. Germline V gene data show CDR1 as LNHNV and CDR2 as YYDKDF (reference sequence). The CDR3 is CATSRVTNGEQYF.